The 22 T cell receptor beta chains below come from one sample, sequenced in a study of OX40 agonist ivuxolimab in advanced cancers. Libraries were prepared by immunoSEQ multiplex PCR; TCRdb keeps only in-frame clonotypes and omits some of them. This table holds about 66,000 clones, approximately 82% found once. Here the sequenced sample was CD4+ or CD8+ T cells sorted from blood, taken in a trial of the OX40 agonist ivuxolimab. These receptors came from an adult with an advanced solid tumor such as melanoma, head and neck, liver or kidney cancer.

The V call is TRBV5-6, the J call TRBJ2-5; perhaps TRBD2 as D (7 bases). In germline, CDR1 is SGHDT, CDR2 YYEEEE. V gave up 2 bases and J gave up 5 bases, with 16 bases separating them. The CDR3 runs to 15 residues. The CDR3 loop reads CASSFGGAGHETQYF. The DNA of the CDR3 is TGTGCCAGCAGCTTTGGGGGGGCTGGCCATGAGACCCAGTACTTC.

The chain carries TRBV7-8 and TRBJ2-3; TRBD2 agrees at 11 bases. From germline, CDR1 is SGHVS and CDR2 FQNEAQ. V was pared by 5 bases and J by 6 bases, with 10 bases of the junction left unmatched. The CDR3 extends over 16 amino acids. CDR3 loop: CASSARLAGLEDTQYF. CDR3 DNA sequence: TGTGCCAGCAGCGCCCGACTAGCGGGGCTTGAGGATACGCAGTATTTT.

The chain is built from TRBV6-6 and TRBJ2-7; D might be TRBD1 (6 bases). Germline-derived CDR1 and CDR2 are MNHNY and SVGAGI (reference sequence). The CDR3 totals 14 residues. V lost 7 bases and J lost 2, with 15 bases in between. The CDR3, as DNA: TGTGCCAGCAACTACAACAGGGAGCCCTACGAGCAGTACTTC. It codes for CASNYNREPYEQYF.

CDR3 in DNA: TGTGCCAGCAGTGGCGCGGACAGTAACTATGGCTACACCTTC. Residues: CASSGADSNYGYTF. The chain recombines TRBV6-5 with TRBJ1-2; tentatively, D is TRBD1 (6 bases). This CDR3 comprises 14 residues. The germline V gene encodes CDR1 MNHEY and CDR2 SVGAGI. Trimming took 5 bases from V and 1 from J, leaving 11 bases between them.

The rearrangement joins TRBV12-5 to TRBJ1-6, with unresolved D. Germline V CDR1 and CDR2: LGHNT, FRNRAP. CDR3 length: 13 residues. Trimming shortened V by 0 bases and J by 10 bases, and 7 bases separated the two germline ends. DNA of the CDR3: TGTGCTAGTGGTTTGGTACTCGGGTCACCCCTCCACTTT. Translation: CASGLVLGSPLHF.

CDR3 loop: CASSTGQGANEQFF. DNA for the CDR3: TGTGCCAGCAGTACAGGACAGGGGGCCAATGAGCAGTTCTTC. J is TRBJ2-1 and V is TRBV2; 11 positions agree with TRBD1. CDR3 size: 14 residues. V shed 5 bases, J shed 6 bases, and the junction held 3 bases outside the gene matches. Germline V gene sequence: CDR1 SNHLY, CDR2 FYNNEI.

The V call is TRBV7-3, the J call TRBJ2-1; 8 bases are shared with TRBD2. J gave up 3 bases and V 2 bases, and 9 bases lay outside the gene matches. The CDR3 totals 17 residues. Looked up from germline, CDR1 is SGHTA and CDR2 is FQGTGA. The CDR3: CASSLLRGSGSYNEQFF. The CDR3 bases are TGTGCCAGCAGCTTATTGCGCGGGAGCGGGAGCTACAATGAGCAGTTCTTC.

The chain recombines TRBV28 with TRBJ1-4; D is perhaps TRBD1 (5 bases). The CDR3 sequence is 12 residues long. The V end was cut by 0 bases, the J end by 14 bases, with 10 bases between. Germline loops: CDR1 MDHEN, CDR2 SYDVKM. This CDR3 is CASSLWGVGLFF. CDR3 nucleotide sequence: TGTGCCAGCAGTTTATGGGGGGTCGGGCTGTTTTTT. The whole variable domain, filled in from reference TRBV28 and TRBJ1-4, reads DVKVTQSSRYLVKRTGEKVFLECVQDMDHENMFWYRQDPGLGLRLIYFSYDVKMKEKGDIPEGYSVSREKKERFSLILESASTNQTSMYLCASSLWGVGLFFGSGTQLSVL.

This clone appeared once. The CDR3 region is CASSLSSGTGNTIYF. CDR3 in DNA: TGCGCCAGCAGCTTGTCGTCAGGGACTGGAAACACCATATATTTT. The chain links TRBV5-1 to TRBJ1-3; TRBD1 might be the D (5 bases). Trimming left V 1 base short and J 2 bases short, with 10 bases between. This CDR3 is 15 amino acids long. The germline V gene has CDR1 SGHRS and CDR2 YFSETQ.

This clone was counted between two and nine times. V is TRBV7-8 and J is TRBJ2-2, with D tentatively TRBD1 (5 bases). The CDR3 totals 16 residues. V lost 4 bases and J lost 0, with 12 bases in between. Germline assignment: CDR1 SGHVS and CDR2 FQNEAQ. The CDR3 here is CASSSPAGSNTGELFF. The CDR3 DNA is TGTGCCAGCAGCTCCCCGGCAGGGTCGAACACCGGGGAGCTGTTTTTT.

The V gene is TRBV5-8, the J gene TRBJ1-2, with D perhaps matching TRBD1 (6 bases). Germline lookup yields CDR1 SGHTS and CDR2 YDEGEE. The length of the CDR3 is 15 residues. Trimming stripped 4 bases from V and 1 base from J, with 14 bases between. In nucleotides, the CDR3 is TGTGCCAGCAGCGTTATTGACAGGCTTAACTATGGCTACACCTTC. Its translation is CASSVIDRLNYGYTF.

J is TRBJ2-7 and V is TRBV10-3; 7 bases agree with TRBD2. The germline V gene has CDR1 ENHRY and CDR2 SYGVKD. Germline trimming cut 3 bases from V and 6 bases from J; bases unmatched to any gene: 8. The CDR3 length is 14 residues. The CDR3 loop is CAISDLAEKGEQYF. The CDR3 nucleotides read TGTGCCATCAGTGACCTAGCGGAGAAGGGCGAGCAGTACTTC.

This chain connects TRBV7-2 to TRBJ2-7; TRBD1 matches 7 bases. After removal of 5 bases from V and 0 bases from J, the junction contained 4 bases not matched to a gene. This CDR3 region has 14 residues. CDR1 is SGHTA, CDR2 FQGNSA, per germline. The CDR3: CASSQRTGSYEQYF. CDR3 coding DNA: TGTGCCAGCAGCCAACGGACAGGCTCCTACGAGCAGTACTTC.

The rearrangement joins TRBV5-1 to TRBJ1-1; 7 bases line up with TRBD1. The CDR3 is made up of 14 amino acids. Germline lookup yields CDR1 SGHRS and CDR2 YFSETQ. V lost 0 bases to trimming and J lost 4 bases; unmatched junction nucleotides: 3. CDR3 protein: CASSLGQGITEAFF. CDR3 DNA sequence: TGCGCCAGCAGCTTGGGACAGGGAATCACTGAAGCTTTCTTT.

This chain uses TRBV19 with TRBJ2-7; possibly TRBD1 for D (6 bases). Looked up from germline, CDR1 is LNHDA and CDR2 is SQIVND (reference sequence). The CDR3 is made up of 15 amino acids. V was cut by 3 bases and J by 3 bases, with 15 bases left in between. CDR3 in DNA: TGTGCCAGTAGTATCTTCCAGGGGAATTACTACGAGCAGTACGTC. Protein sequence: CASSIFQGNYYEQYV.

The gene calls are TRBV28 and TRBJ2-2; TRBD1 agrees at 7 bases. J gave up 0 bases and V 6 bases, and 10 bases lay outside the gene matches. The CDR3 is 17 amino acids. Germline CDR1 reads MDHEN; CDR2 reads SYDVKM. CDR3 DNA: TGTGCCAGCAGCGATCCCCTGGGACAGTCGAACACCGGGGAGCTGTTTTTT. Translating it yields CASSDPLGQSNTGELFF.

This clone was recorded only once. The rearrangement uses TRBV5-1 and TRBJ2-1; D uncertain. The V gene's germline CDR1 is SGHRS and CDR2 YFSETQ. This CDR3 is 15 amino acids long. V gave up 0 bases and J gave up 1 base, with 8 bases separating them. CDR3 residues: CASSLGPGSYNEQFF. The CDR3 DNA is TGCGCCAGCAGCTTGGGTCCCGGATCCTACAATGAGCAGTTCTTC.

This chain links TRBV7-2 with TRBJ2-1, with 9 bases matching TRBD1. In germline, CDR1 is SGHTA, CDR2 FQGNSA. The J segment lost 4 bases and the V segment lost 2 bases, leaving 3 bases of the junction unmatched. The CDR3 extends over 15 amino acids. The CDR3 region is CASSLSTGGYNEQFF. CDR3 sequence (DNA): TGTGCCAGCAGCTTATCGACAGGGGGATACAATGAGCAGTTCTTC.

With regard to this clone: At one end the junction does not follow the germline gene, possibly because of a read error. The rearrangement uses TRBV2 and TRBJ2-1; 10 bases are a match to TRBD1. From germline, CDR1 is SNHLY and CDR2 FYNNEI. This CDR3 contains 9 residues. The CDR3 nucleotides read TGTGCCAGCGGCGGGACAGGGGTCTTC. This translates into CASGGTGVF.

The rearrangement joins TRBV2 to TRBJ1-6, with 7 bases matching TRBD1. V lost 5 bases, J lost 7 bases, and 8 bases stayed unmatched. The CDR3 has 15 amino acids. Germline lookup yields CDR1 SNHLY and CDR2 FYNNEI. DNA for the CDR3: TGTGCCAGCAGTCTGGATAGCAGGGGGAATTCACCCCTCCACTTT. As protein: CASSLDSRGNSPLHF.

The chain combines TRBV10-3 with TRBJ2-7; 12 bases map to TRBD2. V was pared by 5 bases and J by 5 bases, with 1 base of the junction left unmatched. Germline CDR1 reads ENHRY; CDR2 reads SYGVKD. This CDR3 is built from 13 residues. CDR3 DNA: TGTGCCATCAGTCCTAGCGGGGGGGACGAGCAGTACGTC. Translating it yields CAISPSGGDEQYV.

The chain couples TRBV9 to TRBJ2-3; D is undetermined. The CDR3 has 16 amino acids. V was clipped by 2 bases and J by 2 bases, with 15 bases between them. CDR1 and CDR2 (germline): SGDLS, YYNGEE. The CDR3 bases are TGTGCCAGCAGCGTTCAAGGTCAGCCCCTCACAGATACGCAGTATTTT. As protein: CASSVQGQPLTDTQYF.